Sequencing of this T cell receptor beta chain was carried out in a study of blood T cell repertoires in COVID-19. In the study overall: Acute and convalescent COVID-19 specimens originated in the United States, Italy and Spain.

Turning to this clone: Other DNA variants within this sample encode the same CDR3.

This CDR3 is 15 amino acids long. V lost 4 bases and J 0 bases, leaving 11 bases between the germline ends. Germline V lookup: CDR1 SGDLS, CDR2 YYNGEE. In the original analysis: Researchers report that nucleated cell counts were estimated from reference gene primer amplification. Generated by immunoSEQ multiplex PCR, the TCRdb table keeps only in-frame clones and is missing some. Clone size and the V and J calls come from that table; the DNA yielded D and trimming. This table has over 130,000 clones, nearly 85% appearing once. Recruitment covered over 20 US areas and drew participants whose ages spanned roughly 18 to 100 years.

The V call is TRBV9, the J call TRBJ1-3; D gene uncertain. Material: PBMCs or T cells enriched from blood (not recorded which). The sequence came from a man aged 50 to 59 in a cohort exposed to, infected with or recovered from COVID-19 (not recorded which). CDR3 in DNA: TGTGCCAGCAGCCCCCTCCGGGACTCTGGAAACACCATATATTTT. Translating gives CASSPLRDSGNTIYF.